This is a list of T cell receptor beta chains from one sample in a study of shared clonotypes between healthy human individuals. TCRdb keeps only in-frame clones here, not all; method: immunoSEQ multiplex PCR. This sample has about 2 million clones, with roughly 96% found just once. Sequenced material: naive CD4+ T cells sorted from blood. The receptor set was obtained from a man between 18 and 35 years old in good health. The CDR3 runs from the conserved cysteine through the conserved F or W. The D gene is left open where the match is weak. Size values are once, few and many counts, or a class for expanded clones, and some rows have none.

V	J	D	size	DNA	CDR3
TRBV6-6	TRBJ1-2	TRBD1	NA	TGTGCCAGCAGTTACGCGGTGACAGGGGACTATGGCTACACCTTC	CASSYAVTGDYGYTF
TRBV6-5	TRBJ1-1	NA	NA	TGTGCCAGCACCCAAAGGGGTCGGAACACTGAAGCTTTCTTT	CASTQRGRNTEAFF
TRBV5-1	TRBJ1-3	NA	NA	TGCGCCAGCAGCTTAGAAGGGGCGGAAGACACCATATATTTT	CASSLEGAEDTIYF
TRBV15	TRBJ2-7	NA	NA	TGTGCCACCAGCAGAGATCAACTAGCAGGGCTCGAGCAGTACTTC	CATSRDQLAGLEQYF
TRBV7-7	TRBJ2-2	NA	NA	TGTGCTAGCAGCCTAAAGGGAGTAGCCGGGGAGCTGTTTTTT	CASSLKGVAGELFF
TRBV2	TRBJ1-1	NA	NA	TGTGCCAGCAGTATCACAGAGAACACTGAAGCTTTCTTT	CASSITENTEAFF
TRBV25-1	TRBJ1-2	NA	NA	TGTGCCAGCAGTGATCCGACGGAATCTTATGGCTACACCTTC	CASSDPTESYGYTF
TRBV30	TRBJ2-3	TRBD2	NA	TGTGCCTGGAGTGTGGTAAGCGGGAGTTTCCGTGGAGATACGCAGTATTTT	CAWSVVSGSFRGDTQYF
TRBV6-6	TRBJ2-7	TRBD1	NA	TGTGCCAGCAGTCCGGGACAGGGTATTTCCGAGCAGTACTTC	CASSPGQGISEQYF
TRBV5-1	TRBJ2-5	NA	NA	TGCGCCAGCAGCTTGGGGAGCGGCCAAGAGACCCAGTACTTC	CASSLGSGQETQYF
TRBV10-2	TRBJ2-7	TRBD2	NA	TGCGCCAGCCGTCGCGGGAGGGCCTCCTACGAGCAGTACTTC	CASRRGRASYEQYF
TRBV6-5	TRBJ1-4	NA	NA	TGTGCCAGCAGTTACGGGGGGACGGATGAAAAACTGTTTTTT	CASSYGGTDEKLFF
TRBV29-1	TRBJ2-1	NA	NA	TGCAGCTACCGTTCCTCTTCCTACAATGAGCAGTTCTTC	CSYRSSSYNEQFF
TRBV6-5	TRBJ1-3	NA	NA	TGTGCCAGCAGTTCAGGACTATTCGCGGGAAACACCATATATTTT	CASSSGLFAGNTIYF
TRBV7-2	TRBJ2-7	NA	NA	TGTGCCAGCAGCTTTAGGGAAGCCTACGAGCAGTACTTC	CASSFREAYEQYF
TRBV30	TRBJ2-5	NA	many	TGTGCCTGGAGTCGGGGCATTGGAGAGACCCAGTACTTC	CAWSRGIGETQYF
TRBV10-3	TRBJ2-3	TRBD2	NA	TGTGCCACCAGGATTAGCGGGAGTCTTAACACAGATACGCAGTATTTT	CATRISGSLNTDTQYF
TRBV9	TRBJ2-3	NA	NA	TGTGCCAGCAGCCCTCCAGGACCAGGGGCCACAGATACGCAGTATTTT	CASSPPGPGATDTQYF
TRBV30	TRBJ1-2	NA	NA	TGTGCCAGGAGCGGCGGCAATGGCTACACCTTC	CARSGGNGYTF
TRBV25-1	TRBJ2-5	NA	NA	TGTGCCAGCAGTGCGAACTCCGGGACTTCAGAGACCCAGTACTTC	CASSANSGTSETQYF
TRBV6-6	TRBJ2-7	NA	NA	TGTGCCAGCAGTTTGGTCAGGGTACGGGAGCAGTACTTC	CASSLVRVREQYF
TRBV28	TRBJ1-1	NA	NA	TGTGCCAGCGCCGGGGCGGGAGCGAATAGGCCTGAAGCTTTCTTT	CASAGAGANRPEAFF
TRBV7-9	TRBJ2-7	NA	NA	TGTGCCAGCAGCTTGTTGTACAGTCTTTGGGAGCAGTACTTC	CASSLLYSLWEQYF
TRBV5-4	TRBJ2-7	NA	NA	TGTGCCAGCAGCTCCGCGGACACATTCTCCCAGCAGTACTTC	CASSSADTFSQQYF
TRBV19	TRBJ2-7	TRBD1	NA	TGTGCCACCTCTATAGACAGGGGTGTTTCCGAGCAGTACTTC	CATSIDRGVSEQYF
TRBV19	TRBJ1-1	NA	NA	TGTGCCAGTAGTATACCCTCCGGGGCAATGAACACTGAAGCTTTCTTT	CASSIPSGAMNTEAFF
TRBV18	TRBJ1-4	TRBD1	NA	TGTGCCAGCTCAACACCTTCGAGGGGGCAAATTGAAAAACTGTTTTTT	CASSTPSRGQIEKLFF
TRBV18	TRBJ2-7	TRBD1	few	TGTGCCAGCTCACCAACGACAGGGGGCTACGAGCAGTACTTC	CASSPTTGGYEQYF
TRBV14	TRBJ2-1	TRBD2	NA	TGTGCCAGCAGCTACGGACTAGCCCCCAACGATGAGCAGTTCTTC	CASSYGLAPNDEQFF
TRBV28	TRBJ1-1	TRBD1	NA	TGTGCCAGCAGTTTACCTCCGGGACAGGGGGTCGCTTTCTTT	CASSLPPGQGVAFF
TRBV11-3	TRBJ2-4	TRBD1	once	TGTGCCAGCAGCTTAGAAGGGGGCACTGTTCAGTACTTC	CASSLEGGTVQYF
TRBV28	TRBJ1-2	NA	NA	TGTGCCAGCAGTTTTGGGTTGGGCTACACCTTC	CASSFGLGYTF
TRBV18	TRBJ1-6	TRBD1	NA	TGTGCCAGCTCACCAGCAGGGGGCGAGGGGCCCCTCCACTTT	CASSPAGGEGPLHF
TRBV19	TRBJ2-2	TRBD2	NA	TGTGCCAGTACGGGGGGGACGAACACCGGGGAGCTGTTTTTT	CASTGGTNTGELFF
TRBV7-9	TRBJ1-5	NA	NA	TGTGCCAGCAGCAGGGGGGGCGCAGGGAATCAGCCCCAGCATTTT	CASSRGGAGNQPQHF
TRBV5-1	TRBJ1-6	TRBD1	NA	TGCGCCAGCAGCTGGGGACAGGGGGATAATTCACCCCTCCACTTT	CASSWGQGDNSPLHF
TRBV28	TRBJ1-2	NA	once	TGTGCCAGCACCCCCAGATTCTATGGCTACACCTTC	CASTPRFYGYTF
TRBV30	TRBJ2-7	TRBD1	NA	TGTGCCTGGACCATGGGGGACAGCCTCGTGGAGCAGTACTTC	CAWTMGDSLVEQYF
TRBV6-1	TRBJ2-2	TRBD2	NA	TGTGCCAGCGATAGCGGGGGGGCTGGCGGGGAGCTGTTTTTT	CASDSGGAGGELFF
TRBV25-1	TRBJ1-2	NA	NA	TGTGCCAGCAGCGCAGGGTTCGGCTACACCTTC	CASSAGFGYTF
TRBV11-3	TRBJ2-3	NA	NA	TGTGCCAGCAGCCCCACAACGGGAGCCACAGATACGCAGTATTTT	CASSPTTGATDTQYF
TRBV19	TRBJ1-3	TRBD1	NA	TGTGCCAGTAGTATACGGCCGGGACAGGGAATGGGAGGAAACACCATATATTTT	CASSIRPGQGMGGNTIYF
TRBV7-9	TRBJ1-2	NA	NA	TGTGCCAGCAGCCCCGGGGGGGCAGGAGCTAACTATGGCTACACCTTC	CASSPGGAGANYGYTF
TRBV7-2	TRBJ2-2	NA	NA	TGTGCCAGCAGCTTAGGGCAGACCGGGGAGCTGTTTTTT	CASSLGQTGELFF
TRBV10-1	TRBJ1-1	TRBD1	once	TGCGCCAGCAGTGAGTCGAAGGGGGCAGTCACTGAAGCTTTCTTT	CASSESKGAVTEAFF